The next 16 T cell receptor beta chains were all read from a single sample in a study of blood T cell repertoires in COVID-19. Profiling relied on immunoSEQ multiplex PCR, and the TCRdb table lists in-frame clones only, not all of them. The sample holds approximately 360,000 clones, roughly four fifths seen once. Sequencing input: PBMCs or T cells enriched from blood (not recorded which). These receptors came from a woman between 50 and 59 years old who had recovered from COVID-19.

The V call is TRBV4-1, the J call TRBJ1-1, with D possibly TRBD1 on 5 matching bases. The CDR3 loop spans 15 amino acids. V lost 1 base to trimming and J lost 4 bases, with 13 bases between them. The germline V gene has CDR1 MGHRA and CDR2 YSYEKL. DNA for the CDR3: TGCGCCAGCAGCCAAGGAGCCCTGGGGGGCACTGAAGCTTTCTTT. Translated, it gives CASSQGALGGTEAFF.

The gene calls are TRBV5-1 and TRBJ1-2; the match to TRBD1 covers 8 bases. Germline trimming cut 4 bases from V and 7 bases from J; bases unmatched to any gene: 6. Germline assignment: CDR1 SGHRS and CDR2 YFSETQ. This CDR3 comprises 13 residues. CDR3 DNA sequence: TGCGCCAGCAGCCCAGGGGGCGGACGTGGCTACACCTTC. Translating gives CASSPGGGRGYTF.

J is TRBJ2-1 and V is TRBV7-2; D is possibly TRBD2 (6 bases). Trimming stripped 5 bases from V and 9 bases from J, with 14 bases between. This CDR3 contains 13 residues. In germline, CDR1 is SGHTA, CDR2 FQGNSA. This CDR3 is CASSPSPGGEQFF. DNA for the CDR3: TGTGCCAGCAGCCCTTCCCCCGGGGGTGAGCAGTTCTTC. The full variable domain, rest sourced from reference TRBV7-2 and TRBJ2-1, is GAGVSQSPSNKVTEKGKDVELRCDPISGHTALYWYRQSLGQGLEFLIYFQGNSAPDKSGLPSDRFSAERTGGSVSTLTIQRTQQEDSAVYLCASSPSPGGEQFFGPGTRLTVL.

This rearrangement joins TRBV10-1 to TRBJ2-1; TRBD2 matches at 9 bases. Germline lookup yields CDR1 WNHNN and CDR2 SYGVQD (reference sequence). With 6 bases clipped from V and 4 bases from J, the junction kept 7 bases outside the gene matches. This CDR3 is 15 amino acids long. The CDR3 region has the DNA TGCGCCAGCAGGGTAAGGCTAGCGGGATACAATGAGCAGTTCTTC. Its protein product is CASRVRLAGYNEQFF.

This chain links TRBV27 with TRBJ2-7, with 9 bases matching TRBD1. In germline, CDR1 is MNHEY, CDR2 SMNVEV (reference sequence). This CDR3 is built from 14 residues. The V segment lost 6 bases and the J segment 4 bases; nucleotides outside the gene matches: 7. CDR3 in amino acids: CASSPTGGNYEQYF. In DNA, the CDR3 is TGTGCCAGCAGCCCGACAGGGGGTAATTACGAGCAGTACTTC.

The CDR3 region has the DNA TGTGCCACCAGCTTGGGACAGGGGGATTTTCAGCCCCAGCATTTT. It is translated as CATSLGQGDFQPQHF. V gene TRBV2 combines with J gene TRBJ1-5; 11 positions match TRBD1. The CDR3 is 15 amino acids. The J segment lost 6 bases and the V segment lost 10 bases, leaving 11 bases of the junction unmatched. Germline CDR1 is SNHLY and CDR2 is FYNNEI.

The chain links TRBV19 to TRBJ1-2; no firm D call. CDR3 size: 14 residues. Per the germline V gene, CDR1 is LNHDA and CDR2 is SQIVND (reference sequence). Trimming took off 8 bases at V and 4 bases at J, with 17 bases between the two ends. The CDR3: CASGIGPSVYGYTF. CDR3 nucleotide sequence: TGTGCCAGTGGAATAGGGCCATCCGTCTATGGCTACACCTTC.

The sample holds a few counts of this clone. The chain has TRBV2 and TRBJ2-7; 7 bases are shared with TRBD1. Losses at the gene ends were 6 bases for V and 6 bases for J; bases not matched to a gene: 14. The CDR3 is 15 residues long. CDR1 SNHLY and CDR2 FYNNEI come from the germline V gene. The CDR3 DNA follows: TGTGCCAGCAGCCCTGGGACAGTCGCGCCCAGCGAGCAGTACTTC. Protein sequence: CASSPGTVAPSEQYF.

The rearrangement links TRBV4-1 to TRBJ1-5; D is unresolved. V lost 3 bases, J lost 1 base, and 7 bases lay in between. This CDR3 is 14 amino acids long. Per germline, CDR1 MGHRA and CDR2 YSYEKL. CDR3 sequence (DNA): TGCGCCAGCAGCCATGCCGGGAGCAATCAGCCCCAGCATTTT. It is translated as CASSHAGSNQPQHF.

The chain joins TRBV7-2 to TRBJ2-2, with 10 bases identical to TRBD2. This CDR3 spans 18 amino acids. V was clipped by 1 base and J by 1 base; unmatched bases: 6. Germline lookup yields CDR1 SGHTA and CDR2 FQGNSA. The CDR3 protein is CASSLVLSGRGNTGELFF. The CDR3 DNA sequence: TGTGCCAGCAGCTTAGTCTTGAGCGGGAGGGGGAACACCGGGGAGCTGTTTTTT.

This chain links TRBV10-3 with TRBJ1-1; possible D gene TRBD1, 6 bases. Trimming cost V 4 bases and J 4 bases, with 13 bases left between them. Germline-derived CDR1 and CDR2 are ENHRY and SYGVKD. This CDR3 contains 14 residues. CDR3 coding DNA: TGTGCCATCAGTGTACAGGGTTCTGGCACTGAAGCTTTCTTT. Protein product: CAISVQGSGTEAFF.

This clone appeared a single time. V and J are TRBV5-1 and TRBJ2-5; TRBD2 might be the D (6 bases). Trimming pared 6 bases from V and 5 bases from J, leaving 20 bases between. CDR1 is SGHRS and CDR2 is YFSETQ in the germline V gene. The CDR3 contains 15 residues. The CDR3 protein is CASTLGGGWTETQYF. CDR3 coding DNA: TGCGCCAGCACCCTGGGGGGTGGGTGGACTGAGACCCAGTACTTC. Drawing the rest from reference TRBV5-1 and TRBJ2-5, the complete variable domain is KAGVTQTPRYLIKTRGQQVTLSCSPISGHRSVSWYQQTPGQGLQFLFEYFSETQRNKGNFPGRFSGRQFSNSRSEMNVSTLELGDSALYLCASTLGGGWTETQYFGPGTRLLVL.

This clone was seen a single time. The V call is TRBV5-1, the J call TRBJ1-6; tentative D call: TRBD1 (6 bases). The germline V gene has CDR1 SGHRS and CDR2 YFSETQ. The V end lost 4 bases, the J end lost 7 bases, and 9 bases lay between the germline ends. The CDR3 contains 13 residues. CDR3 in DNA: TGCGCCAGCAGCGGGGGGGCGAATTCACCCCTCCACTTT. Translating it yields CASSGGANSPLHF.

J is TRBJ1-1 and V is TRBV5-1, with a possible D match to TRBD1 (6 bases). This CDR3 contains 17 residues. Germline loops: CDR1 SGHRS, CDR2 YFSETQ. V lost 2 bases and J 0 bases, leaving 17 bases between the germline ends. This CDR3 reads CASSFGPEQGLNTEAFF. The CDR3 DNA reads TGCGCCAGCAGCTTTGGACCCGAACAGGGCTTGAACACTGAAGCTTTCTTT.

The chain couples TRBV5-6 to TRBJ2-1, with 8 positions matching TRBD2. CDR3 length: 16 residues. Looked up from germline, CDR1 is SGHDT and CDR2 is YYEEEE. V was pared by 2 bases and J by 4 bases, with 8 bases of the junction left unmatched. In nucleotides, the CDR3 is TGTGCCAGCAGCTTTATTCGGGGGGGCATTTACAATGAGCAGTTCTTC. It specifies CASSFIRGGIYNEQFF.

The rearrangement links TRBV19 to TRBJ1-5; unclear D gene. Germline V gives CDR1 LNHDA, CDR2 SQIVND (reference sequence). The CDR3 covers 16 residues. V was cut by 0 bases and J by 0 bases, with 9 bases left in between. CDR3 bases: TGTGCCAGTAGTATAGATGGGCCATATAGCAATCAGCCCCAGCATTTT. This sequence encodes CASSIDGPYSNQPQHF.